These 7 T cell receptor beta chains were sequenced from one sample in a study of CD8 T cells in Susac syndrome. Random hexamers were used to reverse transcribe an amount of roughly 0.5 to 1 ug RNA. TCRdb fed the immunoSEQ multiplex PCR reads into MiXCR, producing one record per CDR3 protein. The sample lists 180,000 or so distinct CDR3 sequences, roughly 95% occurring once. Material: CD4+ T cells from PBMCs. These receptor sequences come from a human donor in good health.

The chain uses TRBV12-3 or TRBV12-4 and TRBJ2-2, with D tentatively TRBD1 or TRBD2 (5 bases each). V lost 8 bases, J lost 5 bases, and 9 bases lay in between. The CDR3 sequence is 12 residues long. The DNA of the CDR3 is TGTGCCAGCGGTGGGGGAACCGGGGAGCTGTTTTTT. Translated: CASGGGTGELFF.

The chain is built from TRBV20-1 and TRBJ2-1; D is possibly TRBD2 (6 bases). Per the germline V gene, CDR1 is DFQATT and CDR2 is SNEGSKA (reference sequence). This CDR3 is built from 13 residues. Deletions cut 6 bases from V and 8 bases from J, with 17 bases between. The DNA of the CDR3 is TGCAGTGCCAGGGACTGGCTAAGCGATGAGCAGTTCTTC. Protein sequence: CSARDWLSDEQFF.

This sequence joins TRBV20-1 and TRBJ2-1; the match to TRBD2 covers 10 bases. CDR3 length: 16 residues. Germline V gene data show CDR1 as DFQATT and CDR2 as SNEGSKA (reference sequence). V was clipped by 0 bases and J by 8 bases; unmatched bases: 10. The CDR3 protein is CSARDRPGLATHEQFF. The CDR3 DNA reads TGCAGTGCTAGAGATCGACCGGGACTAGCGACCCATGAGCAGTTCTTC.

This clonotype was seen once. The CDR3 DNA reads as TGTGCCTGGAGTGTCCTGGACCGGGGCACTGAAGCTTTCTTT. Encoded protein: CAWSVLDRGTEAFF. The chain is built from TRBV30 and TRBJ1-1; D not resolved. In germline, CDR1 is GTSNPN, CDR2 SVGIG (reference sequence). V lost 0 bases and J 4 bases, leaving 12 bases between the germline ends. This CDR3 region has 14 residues.

The chain is built from TRBV29-1 and TRBJ2-7, with 10 bases that match TRBD1. This CDR3 spans 14 amino acids. V lost 7 bases, J lost 5 bases, and 11 bases stayed unmatched. Germline values: CDR1 SQVTM, CDR2 ANQGSEA. This chain's CDR3 is CSAASGTGANEQYF. The CDR3 coding sequence is TGCAGCGCTGCCTCGGGGACAGGGGCAAACGAGCAGTACTTC.

This rearrangement joins TRBV3-1 to TRBJ1-2; D unclear. V lost 0 bases and J 4 bases, leaving 9 bases between the germline ends. The CDR3 is 14 amino acids. Germline-derived CDR1 and CDR2 are LGHDT and YNNKEL (reference sequence). The CDR3 nucleotides read TGTGCCAGCAGCCAAGATTCGCAGATCTATGGCTACACCTTC. It specifies CASSQDSQIYGYTF.

The chain links TRBV11-2 to TRBJ2-7, with D uncertain. From germline, CDR1 is SGHAT and CDR2 FQNNGV. This CDR3 has 13 residues. Trimming removed 6 bases at V and 3 bases at J, with 12 bases between. The CDR3 region is CASSLTRVYEQYF. CDR3 coding DNA: TGTGCCAGCAGTCTGACACGGGTCTACGAGCAGTACTTC. Combining the CDR3 with reference TRBV11-2 and TRBJ2-7 gives the whole variable domain EAGVAQSPRYKIIEKRQSVAFWCNPISGHATLYWYQQILGQGPKLLIQFQNNGVVDDSQLPKDRFSAERLKGVDSTLKIQPAKLEDSAVYLCASSLTRVYEQYFGPGTRLTVT.